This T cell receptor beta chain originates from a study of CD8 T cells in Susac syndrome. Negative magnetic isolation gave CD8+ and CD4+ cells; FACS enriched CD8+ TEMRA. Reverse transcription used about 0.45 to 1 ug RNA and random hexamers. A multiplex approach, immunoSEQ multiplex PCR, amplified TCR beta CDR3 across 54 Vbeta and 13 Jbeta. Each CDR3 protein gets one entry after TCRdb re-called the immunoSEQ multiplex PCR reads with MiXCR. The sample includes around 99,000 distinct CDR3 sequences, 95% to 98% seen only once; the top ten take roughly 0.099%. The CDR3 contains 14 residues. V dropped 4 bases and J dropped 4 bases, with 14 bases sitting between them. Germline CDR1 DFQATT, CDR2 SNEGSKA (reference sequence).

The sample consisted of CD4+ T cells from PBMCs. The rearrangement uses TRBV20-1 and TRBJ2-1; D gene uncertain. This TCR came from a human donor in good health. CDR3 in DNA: TGCAGTGCTACAGAGATAAGGTTATACAATGAGCAGTTCTTC. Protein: CSATEIRLYNEQFF.